This T cell receptor beta chain derives from a study of CD8 T cells in Susac syndrome. About 0.45 to 1 ug RNA was reverse transcribed with random hexamers. Amplification of the TCR beta CDR3 was carried out by immunoSEQ multiplex PCR, which spanned a total of 54 Vbeta and 13 Jbeta segments. TCRdb analysed the immunoSEQ multiplex PCR reads with MiXCR anew, one entry per CDR3 protein. The sample consists of 150,000 to 200,000 distinct CDR3 sequences, 85% to 95% of them appearing once. Sequencing was performed on CD4+ T cells from PBMCs. This TCR was recovered from a human donor in good health.

The CDR3 loop reads CSVEHTRDLMNTEAFF. In DNA, the CDR3 is TGCAGCGTCGAACATACCAGGGACCTCATGAACACTGAAGCTTTCTTT. The gene calls are TRBV29-1 and TRBJ1-1; D might be TRBD1 (5 bases). The germline gives CDR1 SQVTM, CDR2 ANQGSEA. V was cut by 6 bases and J by 0 bases, with 20 bases left in between. The CDR3 extends over 16 amino acids.